The 14 T cell receptor beta chains in this list originate from one sample, sequenced in a study of persistence of HIV-infected CD4 T cells. This was the immunoSEQ version 4 assay in survey mode. Sequencing was performed with immunoSEQ multiplex PCR; in TCRdb, only in-frame clones are kept and a portion is missing. The sample gives approximately 15,000 clones, about three quarters of which show up once; approximately 18% is in the top ten. For these TCRs, the target antigens are not known. The stimulus was lysate of CMV-infected fibroblasts, approximately 9.6 ug/mL. CD4+ T cells upregulating both CD40 ligand and CD69 were sorted as responding cells. Material: CD4+ T cells sorted from PBMCs after approximately 19-hour stimulation, obtained from a patient who received antiretroviral therapy. The receptors shown here come from an adult man with HIV who was CMV-seropositive.

The chain is built from TRBV28 and TRBJ2-7; D is uncertain. Germline V gene sequence: CDR1 MDHEN, CDR2 SYDVKM. Trimming stripped 1 base from V and 7 bases from J, with 17 bases between. The CDR3 contains 15 residues. CDR3 bases: TGTGCCAGCAGTTTATTTGTCGGGTTAGGGTCTGAGCAGTACTTC. This gives the protein CASSLFVGLGSEQYF.

The chain employs TRBV29-1 and TRBJ2-4; D unclear. Per the germline V gene, CDR1 is SQVTM and CDR2 is ANQGSEA. The ends were cut back, 0 bases at V and 1 base at J, with 10 bases in the middle. The CDR3 sequence is 15 residues long. CDR3 sequence reads: CSVEDSGLAKNIQYF. Here the CDR3 DNA reads TGCAGCGTTGAAGATTCGGGTCTCGCCAAAAACATTCAGTACTTC.

The CDR3 nucleotides read TGTGCCAGCAGCTTACAGGGGGGCTCGAACACCGGGGAGCTGTTTTTT. Protein sequence: CASSLQGGSNTGELFF. The J gene is TRBJ2-2, the V gene TRBV7-2; possibly TRBD1 for D (7 bases). Between the trimmed V and J ends, which lost 2 bases and 0 bases, there was a span of 10 bases. The CDR3 runs 16 residues. The germline V gene has CDR1 SGHTA and CDR2 FQGNSA.

This chain links TRBV6-5 with TRBJ1-3, with TRBD1 matching over 9 bases. V lost 0 bases and J lost 4; bases outside the gene matches: 4. The germline CDR1 and CDR2 sequences are MNHEY and SVGAGI. The CDR3 totals 16 residues. CDR3 sequence: CASSYSGTGTGNTIYF. The CDR3 DNA follows: TGTGCCAGCAGTTACTCCGGGACAGGGACCGGAAACACCATATATTTT.

The genes are TRBV14 and TRBJ2-3, with 13 nucleotides matching TRBD2. This CDR3 has 19 residues. The junction had 11 bases not matched to a gene; V was cut back by 2 bases and J by 3 bases. Germline CDR1 reads SGHDN; CDR2 reads FVKESK. CDR3 residues: CASSQRGLMTSGGTDTQYF. Written as DNA, the CDR3 is TGTGCCAGCAGCCAACGAGGTTTGATGACTAGCGGGGGGACAGATACGCAGTATTTT.

The chain uses TRBV7-9 and TRBJ1-3; D not resolved. This CDR3 contains 15 residues. V shed 3 bases and J shed 4 bases, with 13 bases lying between them. Looked up from germline, CDR1 is SEHNR and CDR2 is FQNEAQ (reference sequence). The CDR3 DNA sequence: TGTGCCAGCAGCTTTTGGCTCGGGAACGGAAACACCATATATTTT. Translating it yields CASSFWLGNGNTIYF.

The gene calls are TRBV7-9 and TRBJ1-1, with D perhaps matching TRBD1 (5 bases). Germline V CDR1 and CDR2: SEHNR, FQNEAQ (reference sequence). This CDR3 has 15 amino acids. The V and J ends lost 2 bases and 5 bases respectively, with 15 bases between them. CDR3 in amino acids: CASSLTGGKKTEAFF. In DNA form, the CDR3 reads TGTGCCAGCAGCTTAACAGGAGGGAAGAAGACTGAAGCTTTCTTT.

In its sample, this clone is medium-sized. The chain couples TRBV21-1 to TRBJ1-1. TRBV21-1 is a known pseudogene. There are 15 residues in the CDR3. CDR3 nucleotides: TGTGCCAGCAGCAAAAGTCTACAGGGAGGGACTGAAGCTTTCTTT. The encoded protein is CASSKSLQGGTEAFF.

With respect to this clone: Its ends do not fully match the called genes, so a read error is possible. V usage is TRBV7-9 and J usage is TRBJ1-5; 9 bases are shared with TRBD1. The CDR3 runs 13 residues. CDR1 SEHNR and CDR2 FQNEAQ come from the germline V gene (reference sequence). CDR3 region: CASGTGSNQPQHF. DNA of the CDR3: TGTGCCAGCGGGACAGGGAGCAACCAGCCCCAGCATTTT.

In this sample, this clone turned up a few times. The rearrangement uses TRBV10-3 and TRBJ2-3; D might be TRBD1 (5 bases). Trimming took 5 bases from V and 3 from J, leaving 15 bases between them. This CDR3 is 15 amino acids long. CDR1 ENHRY and CDR2 SYGVKD come from the germline V gene. The CDR3 sequence: CAISPLGQGTDTQYF. The CDR3 region has the DNA TGTGCCATCAGTCCGTTGGGGCAGGGAACAGATACGCAGTATTTT.

This clone showed up just a few times. The CDR3 DNA sequence: TGTGCCAGCAGCTCCCGGTTGGGGGGCCGATACGAGCAGTACTTC. This encodes CASSSRLGGRYEQYF. The chain has TRBV6-5 and TRBJ2-7; D may correspond to TRBD1 or TRBD2 (6 bases each). The V gene lost 6 bases and the J gene lost 4 bases, with 19 bases spanning the gap. This CDR3 is 15 amino acids long. From germline, CDR1 is MNHEY and CDR2 SVGAGI.

The chain uses TRBV2 and TRBJ2-1, with unresolved D. The CDR3 is 12 amino acids. V dropped 5 bases and J dropped 8 bases, with 10 bases sitting between them. Germline V gene sequence: CDR1 SNHLY, CDR2 FYNNEI. CDR3 loop: CASSLGKDEQFF. The CDR3 nucleotides are TGTGCCAGCAGTCTGGGCAAAGATGAGCAGTTCTTC.

This chain joins TRBV12-5 and TRBJ1-5; D not resolved. Trimming removed 3 bases from V and 1 base from J, with 16 bases in between. The CDR3 runs to 17 residues. Germline V CDR1 and CDR2: LGHNT, FRNRAP. The CDR3, as DNA: TGTGCTAGTGGTTTTGCGCTGGCGGCGGCCAGCAATCAGCCCCAGCATTTT. Translating gives CASGFALAAASNQPQHF.

V and J are TRBV28 and TRBJ1-3, with 7 bases identical to TRBD1. CDR3 size: 16 residues. V trimming: 6 bases; J trimming: 1 base; junction bases outside the gene matches: 9. Germline assignment: CDR1 MDHEN and CDR2 SYDVKM. The CDR3 bases are TGTGCCAGCAGCCCGACAGGGTCAAAATCTGGAAACACCATATATTTT. It is translated as CASSPTGSKSGNTIYF.